Following are 10 T cell receptor beta chains from one sample sequenced in a study of cytomegalovirus exposure and HLA in healthy donors (dated by TCRdb to about 2017). Library generation was performed with the immunoSEQ multiplex PCR assay. A mixture of 60 forward primers for TCR Vbeta segments and 13 reverse primers for TCR Jbeta segments was used in the multiplex PCR. Here the immuneACCESS table is served through TCRdb, limited to in-frame sequences with V and J called. Missing clones are a known gap in these copies; in checked studies unresolved V genes cover under half, and the rest lacks a known reason. Present in this sample are 200,000 or so clones, roughly 81% of which were seen just once. The ten largest clones add up to roughly 2.1% of the sample. Material for sequencing was PBMCs. These receptors all stem from a woman in her 30s in good health and CMV-seropositive.

The V gene is TRBV18, the J gene TRBJ1-1; D gene ambiguous. Trimming stripped 0 bases from V and 4 bases from J, with 9 bases between. The CDR3 has 14 residues. The V gene's germline CDR1 is KGHSH and CDR2 LQKENI. Written as DNA, the CDR3 is TGTGCCAGCTCACCACCGGGAGGAAGCACTGAAGCTTTCTTT. It yields the protein CASSPPGGSTEAFF. Using reference TRBV18 and TRBJ1-1 for the parts outside the CDR3, the full variable domain is NAGVMQNPRHLVRRRGQEARLRCSPMKGHSHVYWYRQLPEEGLKFMVYLQKENIIDESGMPKERFSAEFPKEGPSILRIQQVVRGDSAAYFCASSPPGGSTEAFFGQGTRLTVV.

This chain links TRBV7-9 with TRBJ1-4; TRBD1 might be the D (6 bases). The V end was cut by 5 bases, the J end by 8 bases, with 12 bases between. This CDR3 has 13 amino acids. Germline V lookup: CDR1 SEHNR, CDR2 FQNEAQ (reference sequence). The CDR3 coding sequence is TGTGCCAGCAGCCGGACAGTCTTGGAAAAACTGTTTTTT. This sequence encodes CASSRTVLEKLFF.

The chain recombines TRBV4-2 with TRBJ1-5; 8 bases align to TRBD1. Germline assignment: CDR1 LGHNA and CDR2 YNFKEQ. The CDR3 has 18 residues. V shed 0 bases, J shed 1 base, and the junction held 8 bases outside the gene matches. Written as DNA, the CDR3 is TGTGCCAGCAGCCAAGATAGGTTCAGGGACAGGAGCAATCAGCCCCAGCATTTT. This codes for CASSQDRFRDRSNQPQHF.

The chain couples TRBV5-1 to TRBJ2-1, with D unresolved. The CDR3 runs to 14 residues. V shed 5 bases and J shed 4 bases, with 13 bases lying between them. In germline, CDR1 is SGHRS, CDR2 YFSETQ. The CDR3 bases are TGCGCCAGCAGTGGTCTAGGAGATTACAATGAGCAGTTCTTC. Protein sequence: CASSGLGDYNEQFF.

V usage is TRBV4-2 and J usage is TRBJ2-7, with D possibly matching TRBD1 (5 bases). The germline gives CDR1 LGHNA, CDR2 YNFKEQ. V dropped 1 base and J dropped 4 bases, with 23 bases sitting between them. The CDR3 has 18 amino acids. CDR3 sequence reads: CASSQGKVGRVATYEQYF. The CDR3 region has the DNA TGTGCCAGCAGCCAAGGAAAGGTGGGCAGGGTAGCTACTTACGAGCAGTACTTC.

V usage is TRBV15 and J usage is TRBJ2-1, with a tentative D call TRBD1 (5 bases). The CDR3 runs to 17 residues. Germline assignment: CDR1 LNHNV and CDR2 YYDKDF (reference sequence). V dropped 0 bases and J dropped 0 bases, with 12 bases sitting between them. Here the CDR3 DNA reads TGTGCCACCAGCAGAGAAACAGGACGGCGCTCCTACAATGAGCAGTTCTTC. Translation: CATSRETGRRSYNEQFF.

This chain links TRBV7-2 with TRBJ2-5, with D perhaps TRBD2 (5 bases). CDR3 length equals 14 residues. Germline CDR1 and CDR2: SGHTA and FQGNSA. V lost 7 bases to trimming and J lost 1 base, with 13 bases between them. In DNA, the CDR3 is TGTGCCAGCACGCCATGGGCGGGCCAAGAGACCCAGTACTTC. Its protein is CASTPWAGQETQYF.

The chain recombines TRBV28 with TRBJ2-3, with 11 positions matching TRBD2. CDR1 and CDR2 from the germline V gene are MDHEN and SYDVKM. There are 20 residues in the CDR3. Trimming cost V 4 bases and J 1 base; bases outside gene matches: 16. The CDR3 reads CASSSPLTPPGLAGTDTQYF. The CDR3 DNA reads TGTGCCAGCAGTTCACCTCTAACTCCACCGGGACTAGCGGGCACAGATACGCAGTATTTT.

On this clone itself: The sample has other DNA sequences that encode this CDR3 too. V and J are TRBV4-3 and TRBJ2-2; D gene uncertain. The germline gives CDR1 LGHNA, CDR2 YSLEER. This CDR3 spans 15 amino acids. V was pared by 1 base and J by 1 base, with 7 bases between. Here the CDR3 reads CASSQAGGNTGELFF. In DNA, the CDR3 is TGCGCCAGCAGCCAAGCCGGCGGGAACACCGGGGAGCTGTTTTTT.

The rearrangement joins TRBV10-3 to TRBJ2-1; D might be TRBD2 (5 bases). V was shortened by 2 bases and J by 3 bases, with 11 bases between the two germline ends. Germline values: CDR1 ENHRY, CDR2 SYGVKD. There are 15 residues in the CDR3. CDR3 sequence reads: CAISENGGLYNEQFF. The CDR3 region has the DNA TGTGCCATCAGTGAGAATGGCGGGCTCTACAATGAGCAGTTCTTC.